This T cell receptor beta chain was recovered during a study of T cell responses to AZD1222 COVID-19 vaccine. Only in-frame clones appear in the TCRdb table, and some are missing; sequencing was by immunoSEQ multiplex PCR. The table shows over 120,000 clones, with 80% to 95% occurring only once. Germline CDR1 reads MNHEY; CDR2 reads SVGAGI. CDR3 size: 14 residues. Trimming pared 7 bases from V and 10 bases from J, leaving 20 bases between. V gene TRBV6-5 combines with J gene TRBJ2-1; D is possibly TRBD1 or TRBD2 (5 bases each). The specimen was peripheral blood, collected 28 days after the second AZD1222 dose. This receptor was identified in an adult who received the AZD1222 COVID-19 vaccine. CDR3 residues: CASKTGTWTGEQFF. The DNA for the CDR3 is TGTGCCAGCAAAACGGGGACCTGGACCGGAGAGCAGTTCTTC.